What follows describes a single TCR beta chain. This table comes from immunoSEQ multiplex PCR, and its TCRdb copy is limited to in-frame clones, with some not included. The sample contains tens of thousands of clones, around 88% of which appear only once. The data were obtained in a study of OX40 agonist ivuxolimab in advanced cancers. Background on the study: Administration of intravenous ivuxolimab to patients occurred every 2 weeks at 0.01 to 10 mg/kg. Of mixed ages from about 20 to 90 and averaging about 56 years, the group was roughly 83% male. Of the participants, approximately 44% had some prior anti-PD-1, anti-PD-L1 or anti-CTLA-4 therapy, which was allowed.

Per germline, CDR1 SGHAT and CDR2 FQDESV (reference sequence). This CDR3 region has 17 residues. Trimming cost V 2 bases and J 3 bases; bases outside gene matches: 5. Blood was sampled at baseline, cycle 4 day 1, and cycle 7 day 1. The source is an adult with an advanced solid tumor such as melanoma, head and neck, liver or kidney cancer. The sequencing here drew on CD4+ or CD8+ T cells sorted from blood, taken in a trial of the OX40 agonist ivuxolimab. The chain links TRBV11-1 to TRBJ2-1, with 12 positions matching TRBD2. CDR3: CASSLRLLAGGYNEQFF. The DNA for the CDR3 is TGTGCCAGCAGCTTAAGGTTACTAGCGGGGGGCTACAATGAGCAGTTCTTC.